One sample yielded the 32 T cell receptor beta chains listed below, sequenced in a study of blood T cell repertoires in COVID-19. Generated by immunoSEQ multiplex PCR, the TCRdb table keeps only in-frame clones and is missing some. The data contain fewer than 120,000 clones, nearly 90% of them singletons. The sequenced sample consisted of peripheral blood. These receptors were collected from a human donor in a cohort sampled during active COVID-19.

The J gene is TRBJ1-2, the V gene TRBV19; D uncertain. There are 11 residues in the CDR3. Trimming took 3 bases from V and 7 from J, leaving 6 bases between them. Germline V lookup: CDR1 LNHDA, CDR2 SQIVND (reference sequence). DNA of the CDR3: TGTGCCAGTAGTATGAGCCTTGGCTACACCTTC. Protein sequence: CASSMSLGYTF.

The V and J genes are TRBV27 and TRBJ2-3, with TRBD2 matching 8 bases. The CDR3 is 15 amino acids. Trimming at V came to 8 bases and at J to 6 bases, leaving 13 bases not matched to a gene. Germline V gives CDR1 MNHEY, CDR2 SMNVEV (reference sequence). This chain's CDR3 is CASLETGLALDTQYF. The CDR3 DNA reads as TGTGCCAGCTTAGAGACCGGACTAGCACTTGATACGCAGTATTTT.

The genes are TRBV28 and TRBJ1-1; TRBD1 matches 8 bases. With V trimmed by 8 bases and J by 11 bases, 10 bases remained unmatched. The CDR3 loop spans 12 amino acids. CDR1 is MDHEN, CDR2 SYDVKM, per germline. The DNA for the CDR3 is TGTGCCAGCCACTTGGACAGGGCGCGTGCTTTCTTT. Its protein product is CASHLDRARAFF.

The chain carries TRBV5-1 and TRBJ2-3; 7 nucleotides align to TRBD1. CDR3 length: 15 residues. CDR1 is SGHRS, CDR2 YFSETQ, per germline. V gave up 4 bases and J gave up 1 base; unmatched junction bases: 6. This CDR3 is CASSQVGQGTDTQYF. The CDR3 nucleotides read TGCGCCAGCAGCCAAGTCGGACAGGGCACAGATACGCAGTATTTT.

The genes are TRBV30 and TRBJ1-1; the D is unclear. The V gene's germline CDR1 is GTSNPN and CDR2 SVGIG (reference sequence). The CDR3 loop spans 14 amino acids. V dropped 4 bases and J dropped 1 base, with 13 bases sitting between them. Written as DNA, the CDR3 is TGTGCCTGGACCACTCCGCCGGGGAACACTGAAGCTTTCTTT. Its translation: CAWTTPPGNTEAFF.

The sample holds one count of this clone. V gene TRBV19 combines with J gene TRBJ2-1; the match to TRBD2 covers 15 bases. This CDR3 contains 19 residues. Unmatched junction bases numbered 6, after V lost 2 bases and J lost 1 base. CDR1 and CDR2 from the germline V gene are LNHDA and SQIVND (reference sequence). CDR3: CASSILGLAGGTSYNEQFF. CDR3 bases: TGTGCCAGTAGTATACTGGGACTAGCGGGAGGTACGTCCTACAATGAGCAGTTCTTC.

The chain recombines TRBV5-6 with TRBJ2-2, with a weak D call TRBD1 (5 bases). Germline V gene sequence: CDR1 SGHDT, CDR2 YYEEEE. The CDR3 loop spans 14 amino acids. V shed 0 bases and J shed 4 bases, with 7 bases lying between them. Here the CDR3 reads CASSLGQPTGELFF. Here the CDR3 DNA reads TGTGCCAGCAGCTTGGGACAGCCCACCGGGGAGCTGTTTTTT.

V usage is TRBV5-4 and J usage is TRBJ2-5, with 8 bases aligning to TRBD2. Germline-derived CDR1 and CDR2 are SGHNT and YYREEE (reference sequence). The CDR3 is 15 residues long. The ends lost 3 bases at V and 1 base at J; junction bases unmatched: 5. CDR3 residues: CASSSAGGTQETQYF. The CDR3 DNA reads TGTGCCAGCAGCTCCGCGGGAGGCACCCAAGAGACCCAGTACTTC.

In DNA form, the CDR3 reads TGTGCCAGCAGTTTAGGGGACAGGGGGTTCGAGCAGTACTTC. It yields the protein CASSLGDRGFEQYF. The chain employs TRBV27 and TRBJ2-7; TRBD1 matches 11 bases. V was pared by 2 bases and J by 6 bases, with 3 bases of the junction left unmatched. Germline V CDR1 and CDR2: MNHEY, SMNVEV (reference sequence). This CDR3 region has 14 residues.

The chain joins TRBV6-6 to TRBJ2-2, with D maybe TRBD2 (6 bases). Trimming left V 5 bases short and J 4 bases short, with 14 bases between. The CDR3 is 15 amino acids. Germline V lookup: CDR1 MNHNY, CDR2 SVGAGI (reference sequence). CDR3 sequence reads: CASSRRLDPTGELFF. CDR3 nucleotides: TGTGCCAGCAGTCGCCGACTAGATCCCACCGGGGAGCTGTTTTTT.

The V call is TRBV10-1, the J call TRBJ1-1; the D is unclear. The CDR3 has 14 amino acids. Germline V gives CDR1 WNHNN, CDR2 SYGVQD (reference sequence). Trimming cost V 2 bases and J 4 bases, with 11 bases left between them. The CDR3 sequence is CASSEGGGGTEAFF. The CDR3 DNA sequence: TGCGCCAGCAGTGAGGGAGGCGGAGGCACTGAAGCTTTCTTT.

The chain combines TRBV4-2 with TRBJ2-1, with 8 positions matching TRBD2. The CDR3 is made up of 16 amino acids. Germline CDR1 LGHNA, CDR2 YNFKEQ. V shed 1 base, J shed 6 bases, and the junction held 8 bases outside the gene matches. The CDR3, as DNA: TGTGCCAGCAGCCAAGTGGAAGCGGGGGAGGGCAATGAGCAGTTCTTC. Translated, it gives CASSQVEAGEGNEQFF.

This clone was counted a few times. The V and J genes are TRBV30 and TRBJ1-5; D not resolved. V was cut by 0 bases and J by 8 bases, with 11 bases left in between. This CDR3 contains 13 residues. Germline V gene data show CDR1 as GTSNPN and CDR2 as SVGIG (reference sequence). CDR3 sequence reads: CAWSVDLRKPQHF. For the CDR3, the DNA is TGTGCCTGGAGTGTTGACCTGCGGAAGCCCCAGCATTTT.

This chain uses TRBV6-5 with TRBJ1-1; tentative D call: TRBD1 (5 bases). The V and J ends lost 5 bases and 5 bases respectively, with 12 bases between them. Germline-derived CDR1 and CDR2 are MNHEY and SVGAGI. The CDR3 contains 13 residues. This CDR3 is CASSSPGETEAFF. Written as DNA, the CDR3 is TGTGCCAGCAGTAGCCCGGGGGAAACTGAAGCTTTCTTT.

This chain uses TRBV5-1 with TRBJ2-1, with 9 bases matching TRBD2. V shed 0 bases, J shed 15 bases, and the junction held 13 bases outside the gene matches. Germline lookup yields CDR1 SGHRS and CDR2 YFSETQ. This CDR3 contains 15 residues. The CDR3 region has the DNA TGCGCCAGCAGCTTGGAGCAGTTCCTTGCGGGAGGGATGTTCTTC. Amino acids: CASSLEQFLAGGMFF.

V is TRBV29-1 and J is TRBJ1-2; a weak D match, TRBD1 (5 bases). Germline CDR1 reads SQVTM; CDR2 reads ANQGSEA. The CDR3 sequence is 17 residues long. V was shortened by 1 base and J by 0 bases, with 18 bases between the two germline ends. The CDR3 here is CSVEGVARGATNYGYTF. The CDR3 nucleotides are TGCAGCGTTGAAGGCGTTGCTAGGGGCGCTACTAACTATGGCTACACCTTC.

The chain has TRBV5-4 and TRBJ1-1; D remains ambiguous. CDR1 SGHNT and CDR2 YYREEE come from the germline V gene (reference sequence). The CDR3 has 16 residues. Trimming left V 0 bases short and J 0 bases short, with 12 bases between. This chain's CDR3 is CASSLVGGTMNTEAFF. The CDR3 coding sequence is TGTGCCAGCAGCTTGGTGGGAGGAACCATGAACACTGAAGCTTTCTTT.

This sequence joins TRBV29-1 and TRBJ2-5; 7 bases line up with TRBD2. V trimming: 1 base; J trimming: 1 base; junction bases outside the gene matches: 3. Germline loops: CDR1 SQVTM, CDR2 ANQGSEA. The CDR3 contains 14 residues. The CDR3 region has the DNA TGCAGCGTTGAAGGCCGGGGGGTCCAAGAGACCCAGTACTTC. The encoded protein is CSVEGRGVQETQYF.

This clone appeared once. The chain uses TRBV7-9 and TRBJ2-3, with 10 positions matching TRBD1. This CDR3 spans 17 amino acids. CDR1 is SEHNR and CDR2 is FQNEAQ in the germline V gene (reference sequence). The junction had 9 bases not matched to a gene; V was cut back by 5 bases and J by 1 base. CDR3 loop: CASSHFGGTGGTDTQYF. The CDR3 coding sequence is TGTGCCAGCAGCCACTTCGGGGGGACAGGGGGCACAGATACGCAGTATTTT. The entire variable domain, with the rest obtained from reference TRBV7-9 and TRBJ2-3, is as follows: DTGVSQNPRHKITKRGQNVTFRCDPISEHNRLYWYRQTLGQGPEFLTYFQNEAQLEKSRLLSDRFSAERPKGSFSTLEIQRTEQGDSAMYLCASSHFGGTGGTDTQYFGPGTRLTVL.

V usage is TRBV6-6 and J usage is TRBJ1-4, with 7 bases matching TRBD1. The trim removed 6 bases at V and 4 bases at J, leaving 11 bases unmatched. This CDR3 is 16 amino acids long. Germline V gene lookup returns CDR1 MNHNY and CDR2 SVGAGI (reference sequence). The CDR3 DNA is TGTGCCAGCAGACGATCCGGGACAGCAAATAATGAAAAACTGTTTTTT. It codes for CASRRSGTANNEKLFF.

The CDR3 spells CASSPPGVGEQYF. The CDR3 nucleotides are TGTGCCAGCAGCCCCCCAGGGGTAGGGGAGCAGTACTTC. V is TRBV7-9 and J is TRBJ2-7; TRBD1 is a possible D gene (6 bases). Trimming pared 5 bases from V and 7 bases from J, leaving 15 bases between. From germline, CDR1 is SEHNR and CDR2 FQNEAQ (reference sequence). The CDR3 length is 13 residues.

The genes are TRBV7-2 and TRBJ1-2; no firm D call. CDR1 and CDR2 from the germline V gene are SGHTA and FQGNSA. CDR3 length: 16 residues. V was cut by 5 bases and J by 2 bases, with 18 bases left in between. The CDR3 DNA sequence: TGTGCCAGCAGCCAAGGACTGAATCAAATCAACTATGGCTACACCTTC. Translation: CASSQGLNQINYGYTF.

The gene calls are TRBV4-2 and TRBJ2-1; weak D call: TRBD2 (5 bases). The germline gives CDR1 LGHNA, CDR2 YNFKEQ. This CDR3 contains 16 residues. Trimming left V 0 bases short and J 0 bases short, with 9 bases between. The CDR3 loop is CASSQDEGSSYNEQFF. CDR3 in DNA: TGTGCCAGCAGCCAAGATGAAGGGAGCTCCTACAATGAGCAGTTCTTC.

The chain couples TRBV2 to TRBJ2-3; D remains ambiguous. The CDR3 runs 13 residues. The germline CDR1 and CDR2 sequences are SNHLY and FYNNEI. Trimming left V 4 bases short and J 1 base short, with 6 bases between. CDR3 region: CASSGGRTDTQYF. The DNA for the CDR3 is TGTGCCAGCAGTGGCGGCCGCACAGATACGCAGTATTTT.

The chain has TRBV18 and TRBJ2-3; 8 bases are shared with TRBD2. V shed 0 bases and J 0 bases; nucleotides not matched to a gene: 8. The CDR3 has 18 residues. Looked up from germline, CDR1 is KGHSH and CDR2 is LQKENI. This CDR3 reads CASSPPRLASGSTDTQYF. In DNA form, the CDR3 reads TGTGCCAGCTCACCACCGAGATTGGCTAGCGGGAGCACAGATACGCAGTATTTT.

This clone was recorded only once. This rearrangement joins TRBV7-9 to TRBJ2-7, with 7 bases matching TRBD2. The germline V gene encodes CDR1 SEHNR and CDR2 FQNEAQ (reference sequence). The CDR3 is 14 residues long. Losses at the gene ends were 2 bases for V and 1 base for J; bases not matched to a gene: 2. The CDR3 nucleotides are TGTGCCAGCAGCTTAAGCGGGGAGTCCTACGAGCAGTACTTC. This codes for CASSLSGESYEQYF.

CDR3: CASSTLTGNGYTF. The CDR3 DNA is TGTGCCAGCAGCACCCTGACAGGGAATGGCTACACCTTC. The chain links TRBV7-2 to TRBJ1-2; TRBD1 agrees at 7 bases. The CDR3 has 13 residues. The germline V gene encodes CDR1 SGHTA and CDR2 FQGNSA. With V trimmed by 5 bases and J by 6 bases, 6 bases remained unmatched.

The CDR3 here is CASSLRTGATNEKLFF. As DNA, the CDR3 is TGTGCCAGCAGCCTCAGGACAGGCGCAACTAATGAAAAACTGTTTTTT. The chain employs TRBV7-9 and TRBJ1-4, with TRBD1 matching 7 bases. With V trimmed by 5 bases and J by 0 bases, 6 bases remained unmatched. CDR3 length: 16 residues. Germline V gives CDR1 SEHNR, CDR2 FQNEAQ (reference sequence).

This clone was detected once. The rearrangement joins TRBV7-9 to TRBJ2-6, with 12 positions matching TRBD1. Germline trimming cut 2 bases from V and 0 bases from J; bases unmatched to any gene: 5. The CDR3 is 19 amino acids. CDR1 is SEHNR, CDR2 FQNEAQ, per germline (reference sequence). CDR3 sequence reads: CASSLRDRGLYSGANVLTF. In DNA form, the CDR3 reads TGTGCCAGCAGCTTAAGGGACAGGGGGCTCTACTCTGGGGCCAACGTCCTGACTTTC.

The rearrangement links TRBV7-2 to TRBJ2-1, with 8 bases that match TRBD2. Looked up from germline, CDR1 is SGHTA and CDR2 is FQGNSA. V lost 1 base to trimming and J lost 12 bases; unmatched junction nucleotides: 14. The CDR3 length is 16 residues. CDR3 sequence: CASSLVRGLGDTGQFF. DNA for the CDR3: TGTGCCAGCAGCTTAGTAAGGGGACTAGGGGACACCGGGCAGTTCTTC.

The V call is TRBV24-1, the J call TRBJ2-7; 10 bases map to TRBD2. V lost 3 bases, J lost 5 bases, and 12 bases stayed unmatched. CDR3 length: 17 amino acids. Germline CDR1 is KGHDR and CDR2 is SFDVKD. The CDR3 DNA follows: TGTGCCACCAGTGATGCCTCACCGGGACTAGCGTTCCACGAGCAGTACTTC. It is translated as CATSDASPGLAFHEQYF.

The V and J genes are TRBV19 and TRBJ1-5; D is unclear. V was trimmed by 5 bases and J by 6 bases, leaving 11 bases between them. Germline V gene lookup returns CDR1 LNHDA and CDR2 SQIVND (reference sequence). The CDR3 is 13 residues long. The CDR3 DNA is TGTGCCAGTAGTTTGCAGGCGGGTCAGCCCCAGCATTTT. Residues: CASSLQAGQPQHF.